This TCR beta chain was documented in a study of technical replicates of blood from a handful of donors (dated by TCRdb to between 2016 and 2019). To note about this clone: This clone's antigen is unknown. Base quality data are lacking; no much larger clone is found one base away.

The receptor library was made with the immunoSEQ multiplex PCR assay. Sourced from immuneACCESS, this table was stored by TCRdb with only in-frame sequences that have V and J called. A share of the clones is absent; for the studies checked, an unresolved V gene accounts for under half, and the remainder has no known explanation. This sample is represented by around 92,000 clones; approximately 96% of them were singletons. The top ten constitute less than 0.25% of the sample. Trimming removed 0 bases from V and 0 bases from J, leaving 14 bases between the germline ends. From cysteine to phenylalanine, the CDR3 is 16 amino acids long. Just the 48-base CDR3 DNA is kept, in frame starting at base 1. The germline V gene specifies SQVTM as CDR1 and ANQGSEA as CDR2.

The chain couples TRBV29-1 to TRBJ1-2; TRBD1 is a weak D gene call, 5 bases matching. This receptor was obtained from a human donor in good health. The specimen sequenced was T cells isolated from PBMCs. The DNA reads as follows: TGCAGCGTTGAAGATCCCGGGGGACTTTCTAACTATGGCTACACCTTC. This gives the protein CSVEDPGGLSNYGYTF. The variable domain in full, with residues beyond the CDR3 obtained from the reference TRBV29-1 and TRBJ1-2 genes, is SAVISQKPSRDICQRGTSLTIQCQVDSQVTMMFWYRQQPGQSLTLIATANQGSEATYESGFVIDKFPISRPNLTFSTLTVSNMSPEDSSIYLCSVEDPGGLSNYGYTFGSGTRLTVV.